What follows is one T cell receptor (beta chain) and its context. Its specific antigen is unknown. This entry is derived from a study of cytomegalovirus exposure and HLA in healthy donors (dated by TCRdb to about 2017). Context from the whole study: In an earlier analysis of 587 of the donors, 276 Gb of sequence data and 90 million to 120 million unique TCR beta sequences from roughly 180 million T cells were reported. Alongside the repertoire data, information on donor age, sex, ethnicity and CMV serostatus was compiled. HLA typing covered class I and class II loci at four-digit resolution. An earlier analysis of 587 of the donors applied high-throughput TCR beta sequencing to assess whether each TCR beta V gene segment acted as functional or pseudogenic. Typing coverage varied by locus: 629-630 donors for A, B, C, DRB1 and DQB1; some 520 for DQA1; around 610 for DPA1; about 450 for DPB1. A later genetic analysis took genome-wide SNP genotypes for about three fifths of the roughly 670 donors and used that subset as a discovery cohort. The study aimed to test whether cataloging public T cell receptors could reveal signatures of past pathogen exposure. About five DR-DQ haplotypes were treated as single units for association and clustering because of strong linkage in the cohort. In addition to the first cohort of approximately 650 subjects, a separate validation cohort of 130 or so different subjects was used. All discovery cohort repertoires had been generated on a single sequencing platform. The genetic ancestry cluster associated with self-reported Caucasian donors included approximately 85% of the roughly 380 genotyped donors. Rather than drawing on any new phenotypic data, the later analysis identified candidate immune exposures from TCR beta sequences and the way those sequences occurred across donors. The study profiled the T cell repertoires of under 700 subjects by immunosequencing and related them to cytomegalovirus serostatus. On average, roughly 240,000 unique TCR beta nucleotide sequences were sequenced per donor among some 420 genotyped donors of the cohort, with roughly 20% of those sequences being non-productive. A later analysis re-examined previously published TCR beta repertoires from hundreds of donors and added high-resolution HLA genotyping to investigate patterns of TCR occurrence. To predict cytomegalovirus infection status, the study brought together high-throughput TCR immunosequencing, statistical association of individual TCRs with disease status, and machine learning. Around 320 gigabases of sequencing data and 80 million or so unique TCR sequences were included in an early release covering around 600 HLA-typed donors. General conclusions and limits of the study: In a later analysis, over 15,000 TCR beta sequences were associated with specific HLA alleles at a false discovery rate of 0.05. The sequencing pipeline was judged likely to have produced a cluster of highly shared sequence variants as a technical artifact. Three of the identified cytomegalovirus-associated TCR beta chains were confirmed in vitro to be specific for cytomegalovirus antigens. Correlated functional status among segregating V segments might reflect linkage disequilibrium, but an unknown experimental factor could not be ruled out. The classifier was reported to diagnose cytomegalovirus status with high specificity and sensitivity in both the original and validation cohorts. In the study, around 150 TCR beta chains were listed as associated with cytomegalovirus. The 87-base-pair reads could not distinguish some IMGT-functional V segments, including TRBV6-2 and TRBV6-3, so those segments were excluded. Compared with equally common non-associated chains, HLA-associated TCR beta chains in a later analysis were more clonally expanded and had lower generation probabilities. V-gene and J-gene trimming of TCR beta chains was associated with a missense DCLRE1C variant in a later genetic analysis, and the association was replicated in an independent cohort. While some public TCRs were present in many individuals, most TCR sequences turned up only very rarely across donors. A later analysis reported that several top co-occurrence clusters appeared linked to parvovirus B19, influenza, CMV and Epstein-Barr virus. The authors suggested that the approach could potentially be generalized to other disease states and immunological phenotypes. The earlier analysis of 450 to 700 of the donors excluded 15 to 20 rarely observed V segments, including chromosome 9 orphons, because counts were too low. Broadly in line with IMGT annotations, most TCR beta V segments showed up in productive rearrangements about 87% or about 30% of the time in an earlier analysis of several hundred of the donors. A further reported finding was that TCR beta sequences accurately predicted the HLA-A and HLA-B alleles for most subjects in the first cohort. According to a later analysis, TCR association rates differed among HLA loci, with DRB1 alleles showing the most associated TCRs and HLA-C alleles showing the fewest. HLA typing was unavailable for some donors at each locus, so association tests used only the typed subset. In a later analysis, most CMV-associated TCR beta chains were found to appear HLA-restricted, with HLA associations seemingly driven largely by CMV exposure. The presence/absence analyses assumed that sequencing depth was roughly uniform across donors, and that assumption may not be true. In this cohort, only TCR beta chains were sequenced, and detectable features were limited by the absence of alpha or paired-chain data. According to a later genetic analysis, donors in an Asian-associated ancestry cluster had fewer N-insertions in productive TCRs than the approximately 610-donor mean. The only immune exposure information available for the cohort was CMV serostatus. Strong co-occurrence of HLA alleles, especially DR and DQ, made assigning TCR associations to individual alleles difficult.

The cohort comprised fewer than 700 healthy bone marrow donors. At the time of sampling, all cohort members were nominally healthy, though unrecorded immune exposures were likely present. The donor was CMV seronegative and belonged to the group of over 300 seronegative cohort members. A peripheral blood sample was collected from each donor, and TCR beta sequencing was performed on peripheral blood mononuclear cells. Genomic DNA was extracted from the blood cell samples with the Qiagen DNeasy Blood Extraction Kit. The library was obtained by the immunoSEQ multiplex PCR assay. For the multiplex PCR, a mixture combining 60 forward primers for TCR Vbeta segments and 13 reverse primers for TCR Jbeta segments was used. The CDR3 region of rearranged TCR beta genes was amplified from genomic DNA by a multiplex PCR assay. On the Illumina HiSeq System, the amplified TCR beta libraries were sequenced as 87-base-pair reads. Regarding the original processing steps: Across the 600 to 700 repertoires, a later analysis counted roughly 77 million unique TCR beta chains, around 11 million of which were shared by at least two donors. Raw reads were error-corrected and collapsed into unique sequences with a nearest-neighbor algorithm that merged closely related sequences to remove PCR and sequencing errors. Alignment of CDR3 sequences to IMGT reference sequences was used to assign V, D and J gene segments. Each retained sequence needed at least a six-nucleotide match to both a V gene segment and a J gene segment. A rearrangement counted as productive if the CDR3 had no stop codons and remained in frame with V and J, and every other rearrangement counted as non-productive. Following IMGT convention, CDR3 was defined as the stretch from the second conserved V-encoded cysteine up to the conserved J-encoded phenylalanine. The earlier analysis of some 550 of the donors excluded any sequence lacking an unambiguous match to a single V gene segment. An earlier analysis of a few hundred of the donors called V segments functional above 56.7% productive rearrangements and segregating when the between-donor standard deviation exceeded 5%. A statistical classification framework was developed to diagnose cytomegalovirus status using the catalog of TCR beta chain sequences. In a later analysis, V and J genes were assigned by comparing TCR nucleotide sequences against IMGT/GENE-DB human TR gene sequences. A later analysis assigned CDR3 sequences and most-parsimonious VDJ recombination scenarios with the TCRdist pipeline. In a later analysis, every TCR beta chain was defined by the combination of its CDR3 amino acid sequence and its V-gene family, and reads without a unique V-gene family were dropped. A later analysis removed 450 to 600 highly shared, low-generation-probability nucleotide sequences to deal with suspected cross-contamination and a sequencing artifact. In a later analysis, a clonal expansion index was calculated for each public chain from normalized within-repertoire ranks of inferred template counts. In a later analysis, generation probabilities were computed using a VDJ recombination model fitted to out-of-frame rearrangements, and the results were checked against IGoR. In a later analysis, TCR-TCR, TCR-HLA and TCR-CMV co-occurrence was scored with hypergeometric tests, and a repertoire-size bias correction was applied to TCR pairs. A later analysis estimated false discovery rates by permuting HLA or CMV assignments 20 times. In a later analysis, co-occurring TCRs were grouped using DBSCAN, with TCRdist sequence similarity added in when clustering inside HLA-allele-positive subsets. Repertoires with fewer than 30,000 or more than 120,000 public chains, plus five repertoires with anomalous nucleotide sharing, were excluded from co-occurrence clustering. What TCRdb holds here is the immuneACCESS table cut down to in-frame rearrangements. Part of the clones is not present; checked against another copy, under half of the missing clones reflect an unresolved V gene, and the others are unexplained. Clone size and the V and J calls come from that table; the DNA yielded D and trimming. The sample's clone listing holds about 120,000 clones. 3.7% of the sample is in the top ten clones.

Looking up the germline V gene yields CDR1 SGHDT and CDR2 YYEEEE. From the cysteine through the phenylalanine, the CDR3 covers 15 amino acids. Here the CDR3 DNA is all that survives: 45 bases in frame from base 1. Trimming takes 0 bases off V and 4 bases off J; junction bases not matched to a gene: 4. The clonotype was recovered from a man aged 30 to 45 in good health and CMV-seronegative. Material for sequencing was PBMCs. The V and J segments used are TRBV5-6 and TRBJ1-3; 7 of the junction bases match TRBD1. Here is the DNA: TGTGCCAGCAGCTTGGGACAGGGCGGCGGAAACACCATATATTTT. It is translated as CASSLGQGGGNTIYF.